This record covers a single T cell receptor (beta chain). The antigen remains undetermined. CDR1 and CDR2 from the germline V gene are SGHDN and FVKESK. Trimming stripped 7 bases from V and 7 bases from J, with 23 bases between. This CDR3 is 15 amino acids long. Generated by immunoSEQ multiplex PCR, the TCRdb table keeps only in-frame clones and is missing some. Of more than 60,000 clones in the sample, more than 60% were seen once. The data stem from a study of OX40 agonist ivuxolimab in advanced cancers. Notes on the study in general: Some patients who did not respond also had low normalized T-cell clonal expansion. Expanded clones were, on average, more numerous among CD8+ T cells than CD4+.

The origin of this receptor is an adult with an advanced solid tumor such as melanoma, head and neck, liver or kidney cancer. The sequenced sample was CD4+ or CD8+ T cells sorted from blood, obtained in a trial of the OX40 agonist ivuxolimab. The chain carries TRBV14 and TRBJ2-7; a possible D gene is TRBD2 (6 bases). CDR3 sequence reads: CASKVRAVTGVEQYF. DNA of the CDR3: TGTGCCAGCAAGGTTCGGGCGGTGACGGGGGTAGAGCAGTACTTC. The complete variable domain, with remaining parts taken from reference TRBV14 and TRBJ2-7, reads EAGVTQFPSHSVIEKGQTVTLRCDPISGHDNLYWYRRVMGKEIKFLLHFVKESKQDESGMPNNRFLAERTGGTYSTLKVQPAELEDSGVYFCASKVRAVTGVEQYFGPGTRLTVT.